Sequencing of this T cell receptor (beta chain) was carried out in a study of vaccination effects on CD4 cells after COVID-19. Comment on this clone: Its target is unknown.

The CDR3 is 16 residues long. Germline loops: CDR1 ENHRY, CDR2 SYGVKD. V was shortened by 4 bases and J by 2 bases, with 18 bases between the two germline ends. Using viral peptide pools, the ViraFEST assay grew out antigen-specific CD4+ T cells prior to sequencing. An approximately ten-day culture period preceded the isolation of CD4+ T cells. Prior SARS-CoV-2 infection was absent in the vaccine recipients, as shown by negative nucleocapsid antibodies. Clones were sequenced by immunoSEQ multiplex PCR, and TCRdb holds only the in-frame ones, with some missing. The table records roughly 19,000 clones, approximately 72% of them present only once.

The gene calls are TRBV10-3 and TRBJ2-7, with D possibly called TRBD1 or TRBD2 (6 bases each). The origin of this receptor is a human donor who received a COVID-19 vaccine. The sample was CD4+ T cells from PBMCs cultured with HCoV-NL63 spike peptides, taken before COVID-19 vaccination. CDR3 in DNA: TGTGCCATCAGTGGGGGACGGGGGCAGGGAACCTACGAGCAGTACTTC. Residues: CAISGGRGQGTYEQYF.